This TCR beta chain was recovered during a study of blood T cell repertoires in COVID-19. Across the study: The analysed material was cDNA or gDNA that came from T cells, B-cell-depleted T cells, or PBMCs.

CDR3 size: 15 residues. Trimming removed 6 bases at V and 3 bases at J, with 18 bases between. CDR1 SGHTA and CDR2 FQGNSA come from the germline V gene. This clone came up many times. Libraries were prepared by immunoSEQ multiplex PCR; TCRdb keeps only in-frame clonotypes and omits some of them. Of fewer than 300,000 clones in the sample, approximately 89% were seen once. The genes are TRBV7-2 and TRBJ2-7; D is perhaps TRBD2 (6 bases). The sequenced sample consisted of peripheral blood. The clonotype was recovered from a man in his forties who had recovered from COVID-19. CDR3 sequence: CASSHRGGTVYEQYF. The CDR3 DNA follows: TGTGCCAGCAGTCACAGAGGCGGGACCGTCTACGAGCAGTACTTC.